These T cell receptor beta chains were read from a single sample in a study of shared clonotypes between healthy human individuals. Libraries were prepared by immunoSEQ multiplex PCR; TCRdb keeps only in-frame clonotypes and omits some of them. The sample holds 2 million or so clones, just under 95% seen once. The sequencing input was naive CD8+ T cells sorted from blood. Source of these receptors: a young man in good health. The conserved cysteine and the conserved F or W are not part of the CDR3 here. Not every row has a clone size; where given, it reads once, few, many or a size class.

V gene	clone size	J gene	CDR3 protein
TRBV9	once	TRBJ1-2	ASSVWTGANYGYT
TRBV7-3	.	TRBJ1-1	ASSPMAGNTEAF
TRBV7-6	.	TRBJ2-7	ASSLAGLAGKYEQY
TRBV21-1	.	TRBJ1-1	ASSKDHGADFQAF
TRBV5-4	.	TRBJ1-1	ASSRLAGPLNTEAF
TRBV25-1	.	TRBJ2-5	ASSDLGKETQY
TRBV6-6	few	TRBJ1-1	ASSYPGSNTEAF
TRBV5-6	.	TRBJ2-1	ASSSNIRGFDEQF
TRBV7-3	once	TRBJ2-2	ASSSGTVNTGELF
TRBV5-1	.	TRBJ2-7	ASSFLDSYEQY
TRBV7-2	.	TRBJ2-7	ASTVGTGGSYEQY
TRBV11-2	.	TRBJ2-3	ASSLGTASTDTQY
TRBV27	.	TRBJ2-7	ASSPRTGLAYEQY
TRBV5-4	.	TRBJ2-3	ASSLQGTDTQY
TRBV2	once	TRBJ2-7	ASSEAALAASYEQY
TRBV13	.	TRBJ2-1	ASSLPGLPRF
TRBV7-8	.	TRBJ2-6	ASSGAPSPGANVLT